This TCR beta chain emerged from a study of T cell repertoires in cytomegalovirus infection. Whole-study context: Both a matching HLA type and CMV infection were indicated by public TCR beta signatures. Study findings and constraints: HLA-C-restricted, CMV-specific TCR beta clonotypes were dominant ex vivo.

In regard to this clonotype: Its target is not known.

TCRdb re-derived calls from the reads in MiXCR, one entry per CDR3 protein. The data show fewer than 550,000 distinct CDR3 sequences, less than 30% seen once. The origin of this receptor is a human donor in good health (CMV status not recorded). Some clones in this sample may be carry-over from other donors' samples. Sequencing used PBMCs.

DNA of the CDR3: TGTGCCAGCAGCTTAGAGACAGGGGGCGGAGAGACCCAGTACTTC. This encodes CASSLETGGGETQYF. The chain recombines TRBV7-6 with TRBJ2-5; 10 bases map to TRBD1. Germline V lookup: CDR1 SGHVS, CDR2 FNYEAQ. The V segment lost 1 base and the J segment 4 bases; nucleotides outside the gene matches: 3. The CDR3 has 15 residues.